A single sample is the source of the 4 T cell receptor beta chains below, sequenced in a study of tumor-infiltrating lymphocytes in primary liver carcinoma (dated by TCRdb to about 2017). Sequencing took place on an Illumina HiSeq 2500. TCRbeta-specific cDNA was reverse-transcribed from 500 to 550 ng total RNA using a constant-region primer and ProtoScript II reverse transcriptase. Three nested multiplex PCR rounds, following a slightly modified ARM-PCR procedure, were used to build the TCRbeta libraries. Each of the first two PCR rounds ran for around 11 cycles and used multiplex TRBV1-TRBV30 forward primers together with a Cbeta reverse primer. TCRdb itself trimmed the public reads at Q25 with fastp, ran MiXCR and retained productive beta chains. Duplicate CDR3 protein sequences are folded into a single record with the most common DNA and genes. For this sample the table gives around 330,000 distinct CDR3 sequences, of which 65% were detected only once. The leading ten clones occupy roughly 9% of the sample.

Blood RNA was extracted from unsorted whole blood with TRIzol reagent; germline DNA came from the DNeasy Blood & Tissue kit. The sample taken for sequencing was peripheral blood. These receptor sequences come from a man in his forties with primary liver carcinoma and hepatitis B virus infection.

This rearrangement joins TRBV11-2 to TRBJ2-7; 12 bases agree with TRBD2. The CDR3 runs to 19 residues. The V and J ends lost 5 bases and 6 bases, in that order; junction bases with no gene match: 20. Germline CDR1 SGHAT, CDR2 FQNNGV. CDR3 in DNA: TGTGCCAGCAGCCCTGTGAGGAGGAGTAGAGGACTAGCGGGATTCGAGCAGTACTTC. Protein product: CASSPVRRSRGLAGFEQYF.

V gene TRBV7-9 combines with J gene TRBJ1-4; D gene uncertain. V was shortened by 8 bases and J by 4 bases, with 14 bases between the two germline ends. Germline CDR1 is SEHNR and CDR2 is FQNEAQ (reference sequence). CDR3 length equals 14 residues. CDR3 residues: CASGLAGFNEKLFF. The CDR3, as DNA: TGTGCCAGCGGGCTTGCAGGTTTTAATGAAAAACTGTTTTTT.

This clonotype was seen at least ten times. The chain recombines TRBV11-2 with TRBJ1-1; D is ambiguous. V gave up 1 base and J gave up 0 bases, with 3 bases separating them. Germline V gene sequence: CDR1 SGHAT, CDR2 FQNNGV. This CDR3 has 13 amino acids. Here the CDR3 DNA reads TGTGCCAGCAGCTTAGGCCTGAACACTGAAGCTTTCTTT. Protein product: CASSLGLNTEAFF.

V and J are TRBV11-3 and TRBJ2-1; D might be TRBD2 (6 bases). Deletions cut 9 bases from V and 10 bases from J, with 19 bases between. This CDR3 has 13 amino acids. CDR1 SGHNT and CDR2 YENEEA come from the germline V gene. CDR3 bases: TGTGCCAGTTCGATAGGCTGGGACTCCGAGCAGTTCTTC. Its protein product is CASSIGWDSEQFF.